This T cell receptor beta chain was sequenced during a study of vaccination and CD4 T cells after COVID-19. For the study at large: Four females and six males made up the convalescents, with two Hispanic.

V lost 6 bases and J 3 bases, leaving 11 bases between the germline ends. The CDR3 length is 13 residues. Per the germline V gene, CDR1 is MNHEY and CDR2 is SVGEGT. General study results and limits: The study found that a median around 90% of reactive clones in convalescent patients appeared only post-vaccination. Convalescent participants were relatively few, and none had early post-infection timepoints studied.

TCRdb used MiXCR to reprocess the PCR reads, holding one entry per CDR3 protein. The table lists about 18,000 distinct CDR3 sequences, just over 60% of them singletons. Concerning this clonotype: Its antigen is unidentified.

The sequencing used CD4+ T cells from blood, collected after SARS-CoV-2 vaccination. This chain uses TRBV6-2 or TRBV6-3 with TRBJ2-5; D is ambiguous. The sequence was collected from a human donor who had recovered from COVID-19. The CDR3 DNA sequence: TGTGCCAGCAGGGGGTGGTCCGAAGAGACCCAGTACTTC. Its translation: CASRGWSEETQYF.